These 4 T cell receptor beta chains share one sample of origin, sequenced in a study of T cell responses to AZD1222 COVID-19 vaccine. Method: immunoSEQ multiplex PCR; TCRdb's copy keeps in-frame clones and lacks some. The repertoire consists of 150,000 to 200,000 clones, with around 92% occurring once and the leading ten covering over 1%. The specimen was peripheral blood, collected on day 0 of AZD1222 vaccination. The receptor source for this set is an adult in good health.

The CDR3 spells CASSQGGDRVINSPLHF. The CDR3, as DNA: TGCGCCAGCAGCCAAGGTGGGGACAGAGTTATCAATTCACCCCTCCACTTT. This chain links TRBV4-3 with TRBJ1-6; 7 positions agree with TRBD1. V trimming: 1 base; J trimming: 7 bases; junction bases outside the gene matches: 10. The CDR3 extends over 17 amino acids. Germline loops: CDR1 LGHNA, CDR2 YSLEER.

This clone was recorded only once. The chain has TRBV28 and TRBJ2-1, with D possibly TRBD1 on 5 matching bases. Germline loops: CDR1 MDHEN, CDR2 SYDVKM. Trimming removed 5 bases from V and 10 bases from J, with 9 bases in between. This CDR3 is built from 11 residues. CDR3 loop: CASSTSGEQFF. The CDR3 region has the DNA TGTGCCAGCAGTACTTCAGGGGAGCAGTTCTTC.

The chain links TRBV7-8 to TRBJ1-2, with 7 positions matching TRBD1. Losses at the gene ends were 4 bases for V and 8 bases for J; bases not matched to a gene: 7. Germline V CDR1 and CDR2: SGHVS, FQNEAQ. The CDR3 is 13 residues long. The DNA for the CDR3 is TGTGCCAGCAGCTCAGACAGGGAAGGAGGCTACACCTTC. Translated, it gives CASSSDREGGYTF. The complete variable domain, with remaining parts taken from reference TRBV7-8 and TRBJ1-2, reads GAGVSQSPRYKVAKRGQDVALRCDPISGHVSLFWYQQALGQGPEFLTYFQNEAQLDKSGLPSDRFFAERPEGSVSTLKIQRTQQEDSAVYLCASSSDREGGYTFGSGTRLTVV.

This chain connects TRBV9 to TRBJ1-4, with a possible D match to TRBD1 (5 bases). Germline CDR1 SGDLS, CDR2 YYNGEE. V shed 4 bases and J shed 0 bases, with 7 bases lying between them. The CDR3 totals 14 residues. CDR3 residues: CASSQGATNEKLFF. The CDR3 coding sequence is TGTGCCAGCAGCCAGGGAGCAACTAATGAAAAACTGTTTTTT.